The next 28 T cell receptor beta chains were all read from a single sample in a study of cytomegalovirus exposure and HLA in healthy donors. Produced via immunoSEQ multiplex PCR; TCRdb's table is partial and in-frame only. This table holds about 360,000 clones, 86% found once. Sequenced sample: PBMCs. All receptors derive from a woman aged 18-29 years in good health and CMV-seronegative.

The CDR3 loop is CASRLDRGLISPLHF. CDR3 DNA sequence: TGTGCCAGCAGATTGGACAGGGGGCTGATTTCACCCCTCCACTTT. V is TRBV27 and J is TRBJ1-6; 11 bases fit TRBD1. Germline V CDR1 and CDR2: MNHEY, SMNVEV (reference sequence). V dropped 6 bases and J dropped 9; count of bases not matched to a gene: 7. CDR3 length: 15 amino acids.

This chain joins TRBV15 and TRBJ1-1, with D possibly TRBD1 on 6 matching bases. The V gene's germline CDR1 is LNHNV and CDR2 YYDKDF (reference sequence). The CDR3 covers 13 residues. The ends were cut back, 1 base at V and 8 bases at J, with 11 bases in the middle. CDR3 coding DNA: TGTGCCACCAGCAGAGTACGGACAGAAGAAGCTTTCTTT. It yields the protein CATSRVRTEEAFF.

The chain combines TRBV19 with TRBJ2-1; 12 bases agree with TRBD2. V lost 7 bases and J lost 8; bases outside the gene matches: 9. This CDR3 spans 15 amino acids. CDR1 and CDR2 (germline): LNHDA, SQIVND (reference sequence). The CDR3, as DNA: TGTGCCAGTACCCTGACTAGCGGGGGTAGGGATGAGCAGTTCTTC. Translating it yields CASTLTSGGRDEQFF.

The sample holds one count of this clone. The rearrangement joins TRBV27 to TRBJ1-4; possible D gene TRBD1, 5 bases. The CDR3 runs to 17 residues. Germline CDR1 MNHEY, CDR2 SMNVEV (reference sequence). Deletions cut 0 bases from V and 0 bases from J, with 11 bases between. The CDR3 DNA sequence: TGTGCCAGCAGTTTATCGGTGGAGACAGCAACTAATGAAAAACTGTTTTTT. Amino acid sequence: CASSLSVETATNEKLFF. Variable domain in full (rest from reference TRBV27 and TRBJ1-4): EAQVTQNPRYLITVTGKKLTVTCSQNMNHEYMSWYRQDPGLGLRQIYYSMNVEVTDKGDVPEGYKVSRKEKRNFPLILESPSPNQTSLYFCASSLSVETATNEKLFFGSGTQLSVL.

V usage is TRBV6-5 and J usage is TRBJ2-1; 7 positions match TRBD1. The junction had 15 bases not matched to a gene; V was cut back by 7 bases and J by 12 bases. The CDR3 extends over 14 amino acids. From germline, CDR1 is MNHEY and CDR2 SVGAGI. CDR3 amino acids: CASTLDPTGPRQFF. Written as DNA, the CDR3 is TGTGCCAGCACCCTAGACCCGACAGGGCCACGGCAGTTCTTC.

The gene calls are TRBV6-6 and TRBJ1-1, with unresolved D. The CDR3 loop spans 15 amino acids. Germline-derived CDR1 and CDR2 are MNHNY and SVGAGI (reference sequence). Trimming stripped 4 bases from V and 0 bases from J, with 12 bases between. This CDR3 is CASSLPGLLNTEAFF. Here the CDR3 DNA reads TGTGCCAGCAGTTTACCCGGACTCCTGAACACTGAAGCTTTCTTT.

The V and J genes are TRBV7-2 and TRBJ2-1, with 8 bases aligning to TRBD2. There are 14 residues in the CDR3. Germline loops: CDR1 SGHTA, CDR2 FQGNSA. The ends lost 4 bases at V and 4 bases at J; junction bases unmatched: 3. CDR3 residues: CASSWTSLYNEQFF. For the CDR3, the DNA is TGTGCCAGCAGCTGGACTAGCTTATACAATGAGCAGTTCTTC.

The chain has TRBV5-6 and TRBJ1-1; D unclear. Trimming shortened V by 0 bases and J by 6 bases, and 12 bases separated the two germline ends. The CDR3 runs 14 residues. Germline V gene data show CDR1 as SGHDT and CDR2 as YYEEEE. The CDR3 DNA reads as TGTGCCAGCAGCTTGGGCCAGGTCTCGGCTGAAGCTTTCTTT. It yields the protein CASSLGQVSAEAFF.

This clone was counted once. The chain combines TRBV4-2 with TRBJ1-2; perhaps TRBD1 as D (5 bases). The CDR3 runs 14 residues. V was cut by 1 base and J by 14 bases, with 20 bases left in between. Germline values: CDR1 LGHNA, CDR2 YNFKEQ. The CDR3 bases are TGTGCCAGCAGCCAAGCCGGGACTGGGGTGACGGAGACCTTC. It is translated as CASSQAGTGVTETF.

As concerns this clone: Other DNA sequences in the sample encode the same CDR3. The chain employs TRBV2 and TRBJ2-3; 11 nucleotides align to TRBD2. The CDR3 has 16 residues. V was clipped by 5 bases and J by 2 bases; unmatched bases: 6. Germline-derived CDR1 and CDR2 are SNHLY and FYNNEI. The CDR3 region is CASSRRTSGYTDTQYF. The CDR3 nucleotides read TGTGCCAGCAGTCGTCGGACTAGCGGGTACACAGATACGCAGTATTTT.

This CDR3 is CASSGTSGFTKETQYF. The CDR3 DNA follows: TGTGCCAGCAGCGGGACTAGCGGGTTTACTAAAGAGACCCAGTACTTC. This rearrangement joins TRBV2 to TRBJ2-5, with 12 bases identical to TRBD2. The CDR3 is made up of 16 amino acids. CDR1 is SNHLY and CDR2 is FYNNEI in the germline V gene. J lost 3 bases, V lost 6 bases, and 8 bases had no gene match.

The chain joins TRBV5-1 to TRBJ2-2; D is ambiguous. Trimming pared 4 bases from V and 3 bases from J, leaving 10 bases between. The CDR3 extends over 14 amino acids. Germline lookup yields CDR1 SGHRS and CDR2 YFSETQ. CDR3 DNA sequence: TGCGCCAGCAGCCAGGCATACGACACCGGGGAGCTGTTTTTT. Translation gives CASSQAYDTGELFF.

The V and J genes are TRBV4-1 and TRBJ1-1, with no clear D. The germline V and J ends were trimmed by 0 bases and 5 bases, with 16 bases remaining between them. Germline-derived CDR1 and CDR2 are MGHRA and YSYEKL. The CDR3 covers 16 residues. The CDR3 here is CASSQEASPFFTEAFF. CDR3 coding DNA: TGCGCCAGCAGCCAAGAAGCGTCTCCGTTCTTTACTGAAGCTTTCTTT.

This chain uses TRBV5-1 with TRBJ1-1, with D perhaps TRBD1 (5 bases). CDR3 size: 13 residues. V was clipped by 5 bases and J by 4 bases, with 12 bases between them. Germline V CDR1 and CDR2: SGHRS, YFSETQ. This CDR3 reads CASREQAGTEAFF. The CDR3 region has the DNA TGCGCCAGCAGGGAACAGGCCGGCACTGAAGCTTTCTTT. The variable domain in full, completed from reference TRBV5-1 and TRBJ1-1, reads KAGVTQTPRYLIKTRGQQVTLSCSPISGHRSVSWYQQTPGQGLQFLFEYFSETQRNKGNFPGRFSGRQFSNSRSEMNVSTLELGDSALYLCASREQAGTEAFFGQGTRLTVV.

V is TRBV25-1 and J is TRBJ2-5; D possibly corresponds to TRBD1 (6 bases). Germline V gene sequence: CDR1 MGHDK, CDR2 SYGVNS. The CDR3 has 12 amino acids. V lost 5 bases, J lost 5 bases, and 9 bases lay in between. The DNA for the CDR3 is TGTGCCAGCAGTCCTAGGGGGGAGACCCAGTACTTC. It translates to CASSPRGETQYF.

The genes are TRBV18 and TRBJ2-5; TRBD2 matches at 7 bases. Germline assignment: CDR1 KGHSH and CDR2 LQKENI. This CDR3 has 16 residues. V shed 2 bases and J 5 bases; nucleotides not matched to a gene: 11. CDR3 protein: CASSPISGKSQETQYF. The CDR3 coding sequence is TGTGCCAGCTCACCAATCAGCGGGAAATCCCAGGAGACCCAGTACTTC.

The chain employs TRBV6-5 and TRBJ2-7; 7 nucleotides agree with TRBD1. The CDR3 covers 15 residues. The trim removed 1 base at V and 2 bases at J, leaving 5 bases unmatched. Per germline, CDR1 MNHEY and CDR2 SVGAGI. The CDR3 DNA sequence: TGTGCCAGCAGTTACTACGGGACAGCAGCCTACGAGCAGTACTTC. Its translation: CASSYYGTAAYEQYF.

This rearrangement joins TRBV27 to TRBJ2-2, with 7 bases matching TRBD1. The V gene's germline CDR1 is MNHEY and CDR2 SMNVEV (reference sequence). After removal of 1 base from V and 0 bases from J, the junction contained 5 bases not matched to a gene. The CDR3 consists of 17 residues. The chain's CDR3 is CASSLFRGGANTGELFF. CDR3 nucleotide sequence: TGTGCCAGCAGTTTATTTCGAGGGGGCGCGAACACCGGGGAGCTGTTTTTT.

Comments on this clone: The same CDR3 arises from other DNA sequences in this sample as well. This sequence joins TRBV27 and TRBJ1-1, with a weak D call TRBD1 (5 bases). Deletions cut 3 bases from V and 1 base from J, with 6 bases between. This CDR3 spans 13 amino acids. CDR1 and CDR2 from the germline V gene are MNHEY and SMNVEV (reference sequence). The CDR3 reads CASSFQGNTEAFF. The CDR3 DNA is TGTGCCAGCAGTTTTCAGGGGAACACTGAAGCTTTCTTT.

This rearrangement joins TRBV19 to TRBJ1-1; D perhaps matches TRBD1 (6 bases). This CDR3 comprises 14 residues. Germline V CDR1 and CDR2: LNHDA, SQIVND (reference sequence). Trimming pared 5 bases from V and 3 bases from J, leaving 13 bases between. The DNA of the CDR3 is TGTGCCAGTAGTGTCGACAGGTCTCACACTGAAGCTTTCTTT. This gives the protein CASSVDRSHTEAFF.

A single count supports this clone. The CDR3 reads CASSLDRWRNTEAFF. The DNA of the CDR3 is TGTGCCAGCAGCTTAGATCGGTGGAGGAACACTGAAGCTTTCTTT. The rearrangement links TRBV11-2 to TRBJ1-1; no definite D call. V was cut by 0 bases and J by 1 base, with 9 bases left in between. The CDR3 contains 15 residues. Germline V gives CDR1 SGHAT, CDR2 FQNNGV.

The chain carries TRBV28 and TRBJ1-2; TRBD1 aligns across 8 bases. The CDR3 has 13 residues. Trimming took 7 bases from V and 8 from J; bases not matched to a gene: 9. Germline lookup yields CDR1 MDHEN and CDR2 SYDVKM. CDR3 loop: CASTMTGAKGYTF. DNA of the CDR3: TGTGCCAGCACCATGACAGGGGCAAAGGGCTACACCTTC.

This rearrangement joins TRBV18 to TRBJ2-5, with D possibly being TRBD2 (5 bases). The germline V gene encodes CDR1 KGHSH and CDR2 LQKENI. Trimming left V 6 bases short and J 5 bases short, with 28 bases between. This CDR3 has 18 amino acids. The CDR3 is CASSPLKRTPTNQETQYF. Written as DNA, the CDR3 is TGTGCCAGCTCTCCCCTAAAGCGGACTCCCACAAATCAGGAGACCCAGTACTTC.

This sequence joins TRBV27 and TRBJ2-7; 7 nucleotides agree with TRBD2. CDR1 and CDR2 from the germline V gene are MNHEY and SMNVEV (reference sequence). Germline trimming cut 0 bases from V and 3 bases from J; bases unmatched to any gene: 2. The CDR3 runs 14 residues. CDR3 residues: CASSLSGGGYEQYF. The CDR3 DNA is TGTGCCAGCAGTTTATCGGGGGGGGGCTACGAGCAGTACTTC.

The sample holds a few counts of this clone. The chain is built from TRBV7-3 and TRBJ1-2; D perhaps matches TRBD1 (6 bases). The V end was cut by 5 bases, the J end by 4 bases, with 20 bases between. CDR3 length equals 16 residues. CDR1 is SGHTA and CDR2 is FQGTGA in the germline V gene. CDR3: CASSHRGAGGGYGYTF. CDR3 in DNA: TGTGCCAGCAGCCACCGGGGGGCAGGTGGAGGCTATGGCTACACCTTC.

The chain combines TRBV4-1 with TRBJ2-6; perhaps TRBD1 as D (5 bases). The V and J ends lost 8 bases and 2 bases respectively, with 7 bases between them. Germline CDR1 reads MGHRA; CDR2 reads YSYEKL. There are 13 residues in the CDR3. As DNA, the CDR3 is TGCGCCAGCTGGGGCACTGGGGCCAACGTCCTGACTTTC. It specifies CASWGTGANVLTF.

The chain uses TRBV27 and TRBJ2-1, with 16 bases fitting TRBD2. The J segment lost 7 bases and the V segment lost 5 bases, leaving 2 bases of the junction unmatched. CDR3 length equals 15 residues. Germline V gives CDR1 MNHEY, CDR2 SMNVEV (reference sequence). The CDR3 bases are TGTGCCAGCAGTCCGGGACTAGCGGGAGGGAATGAGCAGTTCTTC. It encodes CASSPGLAGGNEQFF.

This sequence joins TRBV15 and TRBJ2-1; 8 nucleotides line up with TRBD1. With 0 bases clipped from V and 7 bases from J, the junction kept 5 bases outside the gene matches. This CDR3 spans 15 amino acids. Germline assignment: CDR1 LNHNV and CDR2 YYDKDF (reference sequence). The CDR3 protein is CATSRDLDRVNEQFF. The CDR3 nucleotides read TGTGCCACCAGCAGAGATTTGGACAGGGTTAATGAGCAGTTCTTC. Full variable domain (remainder filled in from reference TRBV15 and TRBJ2-1): DAMVIQNPRYQVTQFGKPVTLSCSQTLNHNVMYWYQQKSSQAPKLLFHYYDKDFNNEADTPDNFQSRRPNTSFCFLDIRSPGLGDTAMYLCATSRDLDRVNEQFFGPGTRLTVL.